Sequencing of this TCR beta chain was carried out in a study of cytomegalovirus exposure and HLA in healthy donors. Primers: 60 Vbeta forward and 13 Jbeta reverse. Clones were sequenced by immunoSEQ multiplex PCR, and TCRdb holds only the in-frame ones, with some missing. The sample yields 120,000 or so clones, roughly four fifths seen once. The germline V gene encodes CDR1 MDHEN and CDR2 SYDVKM. Deletions cut 4 bases from V and 6 bases from J, with 7 bases between. The CDR3 totals 12 residues. Concerning this clone itself: Antigen unknown.

Study-level findings and limits: Later on, a genetic analysis was performed. It linked a missense variant in DCLRE1C with V- and J-gene trimming of TCR beta. Further analysis was carried out later, and it showed several of the most significant clusters appearing linked to common viral pathogens. Earlier results showed most TCR beta V segments being productive about 87% or about 30% of the time.

The sequenced sample was PBMCs. The sequence came from a male donor in good health and CMV-seropositive. The chain is built from TRBV28 and TRBJ1-3; D remains ambiguous. This CDR3 reads CASSSSENTIYF. The CDR3 region has the DNA TGTGCCAGCAGTTCGTCAGAAAACACCATATATTTT.